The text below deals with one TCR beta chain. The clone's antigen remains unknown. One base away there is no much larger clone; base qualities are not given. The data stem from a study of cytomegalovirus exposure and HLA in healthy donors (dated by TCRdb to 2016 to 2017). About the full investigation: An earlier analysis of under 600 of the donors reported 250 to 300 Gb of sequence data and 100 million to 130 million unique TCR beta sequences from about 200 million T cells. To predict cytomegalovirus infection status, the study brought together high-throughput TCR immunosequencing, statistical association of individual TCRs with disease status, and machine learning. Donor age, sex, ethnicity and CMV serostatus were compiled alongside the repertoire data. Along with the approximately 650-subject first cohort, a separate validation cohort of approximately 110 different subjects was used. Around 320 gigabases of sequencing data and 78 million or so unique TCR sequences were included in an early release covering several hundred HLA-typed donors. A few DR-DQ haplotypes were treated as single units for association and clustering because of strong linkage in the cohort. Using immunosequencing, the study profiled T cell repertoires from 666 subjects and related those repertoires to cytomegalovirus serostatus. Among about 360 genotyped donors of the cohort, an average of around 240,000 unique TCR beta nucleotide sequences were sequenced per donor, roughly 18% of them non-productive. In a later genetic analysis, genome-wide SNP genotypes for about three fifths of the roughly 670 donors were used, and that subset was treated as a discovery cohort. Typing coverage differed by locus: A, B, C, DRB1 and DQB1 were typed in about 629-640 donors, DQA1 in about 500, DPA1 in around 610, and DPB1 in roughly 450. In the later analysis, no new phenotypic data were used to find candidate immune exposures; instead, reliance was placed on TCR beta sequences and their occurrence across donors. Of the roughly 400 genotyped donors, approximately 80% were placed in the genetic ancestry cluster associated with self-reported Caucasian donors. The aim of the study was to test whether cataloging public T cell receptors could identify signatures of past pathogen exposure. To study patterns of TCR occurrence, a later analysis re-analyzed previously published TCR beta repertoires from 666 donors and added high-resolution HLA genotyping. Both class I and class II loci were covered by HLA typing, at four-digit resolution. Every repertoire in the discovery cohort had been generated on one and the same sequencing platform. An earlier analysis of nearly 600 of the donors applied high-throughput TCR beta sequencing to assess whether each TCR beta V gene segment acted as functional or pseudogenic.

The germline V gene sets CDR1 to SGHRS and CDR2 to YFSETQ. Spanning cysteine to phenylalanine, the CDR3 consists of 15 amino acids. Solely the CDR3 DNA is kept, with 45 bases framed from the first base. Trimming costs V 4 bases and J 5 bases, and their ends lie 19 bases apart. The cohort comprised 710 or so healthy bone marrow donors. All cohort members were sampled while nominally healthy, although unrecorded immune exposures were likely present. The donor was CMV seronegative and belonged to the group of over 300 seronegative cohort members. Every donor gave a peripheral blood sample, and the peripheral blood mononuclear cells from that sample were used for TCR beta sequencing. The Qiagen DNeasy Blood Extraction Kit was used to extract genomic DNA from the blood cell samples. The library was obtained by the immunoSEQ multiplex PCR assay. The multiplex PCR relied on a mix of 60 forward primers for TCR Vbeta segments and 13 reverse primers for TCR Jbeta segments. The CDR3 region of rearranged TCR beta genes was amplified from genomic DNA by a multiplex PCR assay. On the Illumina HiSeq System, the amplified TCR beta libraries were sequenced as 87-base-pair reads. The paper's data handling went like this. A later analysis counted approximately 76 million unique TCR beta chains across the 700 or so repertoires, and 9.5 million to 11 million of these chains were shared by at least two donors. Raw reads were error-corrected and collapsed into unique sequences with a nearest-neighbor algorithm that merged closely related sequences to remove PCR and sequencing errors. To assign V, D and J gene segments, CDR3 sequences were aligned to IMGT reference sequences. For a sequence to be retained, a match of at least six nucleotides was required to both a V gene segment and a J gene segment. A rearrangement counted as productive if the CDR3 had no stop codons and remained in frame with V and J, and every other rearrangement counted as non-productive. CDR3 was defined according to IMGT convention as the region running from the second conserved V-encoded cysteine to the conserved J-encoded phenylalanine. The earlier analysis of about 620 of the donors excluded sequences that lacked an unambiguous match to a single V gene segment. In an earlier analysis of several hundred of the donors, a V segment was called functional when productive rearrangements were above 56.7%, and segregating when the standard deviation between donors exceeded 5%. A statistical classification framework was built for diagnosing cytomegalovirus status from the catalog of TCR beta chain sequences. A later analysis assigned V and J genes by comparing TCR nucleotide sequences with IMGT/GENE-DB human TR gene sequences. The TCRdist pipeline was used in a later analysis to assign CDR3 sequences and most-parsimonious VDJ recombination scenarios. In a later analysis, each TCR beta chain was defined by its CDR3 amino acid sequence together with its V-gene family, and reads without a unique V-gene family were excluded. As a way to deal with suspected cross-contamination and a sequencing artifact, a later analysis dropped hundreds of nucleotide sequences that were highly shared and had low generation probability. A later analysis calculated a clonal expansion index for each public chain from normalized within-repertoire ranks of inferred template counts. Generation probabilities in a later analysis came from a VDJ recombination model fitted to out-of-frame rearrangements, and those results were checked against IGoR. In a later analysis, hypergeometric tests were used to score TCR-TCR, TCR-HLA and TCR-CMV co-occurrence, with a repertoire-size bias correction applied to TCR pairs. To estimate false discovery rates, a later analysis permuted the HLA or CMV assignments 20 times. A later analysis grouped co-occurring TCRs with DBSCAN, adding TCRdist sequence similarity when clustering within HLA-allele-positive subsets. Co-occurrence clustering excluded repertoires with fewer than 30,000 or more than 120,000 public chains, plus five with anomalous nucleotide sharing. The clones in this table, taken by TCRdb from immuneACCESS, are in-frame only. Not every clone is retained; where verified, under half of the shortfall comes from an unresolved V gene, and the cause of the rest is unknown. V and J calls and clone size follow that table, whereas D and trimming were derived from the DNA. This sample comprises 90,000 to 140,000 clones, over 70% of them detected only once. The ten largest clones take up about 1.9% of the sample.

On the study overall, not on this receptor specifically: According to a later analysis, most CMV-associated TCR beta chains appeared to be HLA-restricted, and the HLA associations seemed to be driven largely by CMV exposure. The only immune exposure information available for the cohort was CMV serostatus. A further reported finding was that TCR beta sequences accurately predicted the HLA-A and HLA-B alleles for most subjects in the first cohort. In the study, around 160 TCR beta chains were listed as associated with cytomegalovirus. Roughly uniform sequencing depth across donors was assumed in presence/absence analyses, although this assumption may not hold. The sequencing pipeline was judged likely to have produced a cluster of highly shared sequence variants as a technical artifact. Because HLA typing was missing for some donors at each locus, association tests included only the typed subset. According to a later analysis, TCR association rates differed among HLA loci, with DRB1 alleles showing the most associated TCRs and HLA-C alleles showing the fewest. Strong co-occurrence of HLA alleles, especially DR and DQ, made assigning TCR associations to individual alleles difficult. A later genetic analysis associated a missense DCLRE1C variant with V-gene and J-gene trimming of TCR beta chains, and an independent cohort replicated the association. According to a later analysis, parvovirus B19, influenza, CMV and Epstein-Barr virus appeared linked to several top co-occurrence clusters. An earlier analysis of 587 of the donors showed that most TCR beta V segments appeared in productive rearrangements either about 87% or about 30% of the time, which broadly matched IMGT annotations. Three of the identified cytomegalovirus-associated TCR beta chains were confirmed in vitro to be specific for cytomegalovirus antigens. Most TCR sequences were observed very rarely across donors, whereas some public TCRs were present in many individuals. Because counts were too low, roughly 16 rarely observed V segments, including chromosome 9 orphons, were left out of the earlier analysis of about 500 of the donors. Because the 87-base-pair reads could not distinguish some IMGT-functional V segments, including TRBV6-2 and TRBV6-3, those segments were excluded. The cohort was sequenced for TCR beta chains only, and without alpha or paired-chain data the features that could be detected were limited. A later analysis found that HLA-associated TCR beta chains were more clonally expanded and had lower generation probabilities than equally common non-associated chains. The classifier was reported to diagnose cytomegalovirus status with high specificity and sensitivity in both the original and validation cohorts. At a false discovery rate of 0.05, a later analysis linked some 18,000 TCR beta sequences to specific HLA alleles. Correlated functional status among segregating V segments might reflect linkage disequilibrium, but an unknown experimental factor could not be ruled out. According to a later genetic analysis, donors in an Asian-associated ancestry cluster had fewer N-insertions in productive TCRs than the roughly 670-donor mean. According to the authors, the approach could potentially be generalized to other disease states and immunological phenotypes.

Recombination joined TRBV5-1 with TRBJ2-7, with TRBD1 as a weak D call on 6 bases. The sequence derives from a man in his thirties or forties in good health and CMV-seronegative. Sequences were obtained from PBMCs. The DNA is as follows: TGCGCCAGCAGCGTTGACAGGCCTGCCATGGACGAGCAGTACTTC. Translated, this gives CASSVDRPAMDEQYF.